This T cell receptor beta chain was recorded in a study of regulatory and conventional T cells in RAG deficiency. Study-level points and caveats: Omenn patients showed >80% Treg-Tconv overlap and shorter CDR3 lengths. Control T-cell subsets had markedly higher Shannon entropy and lower Simpson indices than RAG-deficient patients. Other subsets showed about 10-fold reductions, but Treg unique TCR beta sequences fell approximately 100-fold in these patients.

The assay was immunoSEQ multiplex PCR, and TCRdb's table has in-frame clones only and misses some. The table includes tens of thousands of clones, more than 80% detected once. Of note for this clone: No antigen is known for it.

The V gene end was trimmed by 0 bases and the J gene end by 6 bases; junction bases not matched to a gene: 10. The CDR3 has 17 amino acids. In germline, CDR1 is MNHEY, CDR2 SMNVEV (reference sequence). Another study also made use of these data, one on regulatory T cells. That source notes: The PCR used 52 TRBV and 13 TRBJ primers. Patient repertoires had restricted TRB V-J pairs and skewed V and J usage, most in Tregs.

Sequencing was carried out using CD8+ T cells sorted from blood. The chain links TRBV27 to TRBJ2-7, with 11 bases that match TRBD2. The source is a human donor in good health. CDR3 region: CASSLSLTSGRLGEQYF. For the CDR3, the DNA is TGTGCCAGCAGTTTATCCTTAACTAGCGGGAGACTCGGCGAGCAGTACTTC.